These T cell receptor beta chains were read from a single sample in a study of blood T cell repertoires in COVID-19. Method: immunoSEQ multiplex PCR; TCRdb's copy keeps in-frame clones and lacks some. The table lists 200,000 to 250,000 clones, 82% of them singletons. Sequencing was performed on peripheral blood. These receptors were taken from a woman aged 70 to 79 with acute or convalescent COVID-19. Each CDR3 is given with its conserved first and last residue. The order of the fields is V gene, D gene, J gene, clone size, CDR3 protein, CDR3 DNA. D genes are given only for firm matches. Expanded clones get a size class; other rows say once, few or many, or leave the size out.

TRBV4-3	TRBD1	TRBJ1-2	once	CASSQDFQTGGNYGYTF	TGCGCCAGCAGCCAAGATTTCCAGACAGGGGGCAACTATGGCTACACCTTC
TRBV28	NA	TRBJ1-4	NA	CASSFLAGGEKLFF	NA
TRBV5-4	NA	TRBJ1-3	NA	CASRQGSETGNTIYF	TGTGCCAGCAGGCAGGGATCCGAGACTGGAAACACCATATATTTT
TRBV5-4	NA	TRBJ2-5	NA	CASSFPDFQETQYF	TGTGCCAGCAGCTTTCCGGACTTTCAAGAGACCCAGTACTTC
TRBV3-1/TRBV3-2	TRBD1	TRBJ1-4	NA	CASSQTGRREKLFF	TGTGCCAGCAGCCAGACAGGGAGGCGGGAAAAACTGTTTTTT
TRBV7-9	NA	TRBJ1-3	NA	CASSSRVSHGNTIYF	TGTGCCAGCAGCTCCAGGGTATCGCATGGAAACACCATATATTTT
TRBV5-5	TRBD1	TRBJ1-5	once	CASSTGQGGQPQHF	TGTGCCAGCAGCACAGGACAGGGTGGACAGCCCCAGCATTTT
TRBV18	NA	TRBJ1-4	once	CASSPLGQPNEKLFF	TGTGCCAGCTCCCCCTTGGGACAACCTAATGAAAAACTGTTTTTT
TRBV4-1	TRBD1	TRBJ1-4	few	CASSQGQGRTNEKLFF	TGCGCCAGCAGCCAGGGACAGGGGAGAACTAATGAAAAACTGTTTTTT
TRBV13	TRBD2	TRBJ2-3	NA	CASSRDSGVTDTQYF	TGTGCCAGCAGTCGTGATAGCGGGGTAACAGATACGCAGTATTTT
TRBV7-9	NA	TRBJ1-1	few	CASSLYWPPSTEAFF	TGTGCCAGCAGCTTATATTGGCCCCCCAGCACTGAAGCTTTCTTT
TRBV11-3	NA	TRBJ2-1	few	CASSDRGRSSYNEQFF	TGTGCCAGCAGCGACCGGGGTAGGAGCTCCTACAATGAGCAGTTCTTC
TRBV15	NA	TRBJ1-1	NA	CATKLQRNTEAFF	TGTGCCACCAAACTACAACGGAACACTGAAGCTTTCTTT
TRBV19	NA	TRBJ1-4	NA	CASSPGGGRNEKLFF	TGTGCCAGTAGTCCGGGGGGCGGGCGGAATGAAAAACTGTTTTTT
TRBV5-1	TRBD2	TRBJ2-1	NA	CASSWGRGDQGEQFF	TGCGCCAGCAGCTGGGGGAGGGGAGACCAAGGTGAGCAGTTCTTC
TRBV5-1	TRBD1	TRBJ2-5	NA	CASSLEGQGGRETQYF	TGCGCCAGCAGCTTGGAGGGACAGGGAGGACGAGAGACCCAGTACTTC
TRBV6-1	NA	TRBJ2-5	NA	CASSETLDYSETQYF	TGTGCCAGCAGTGAAACCCTTGACTATTCTGAGACCCAGTACTTC
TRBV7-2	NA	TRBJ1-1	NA	CASSLGGTNTEAFF	TGTGCCAGCAGCTTGGGAGGGACCAACACTGAAGCTTTCTTT
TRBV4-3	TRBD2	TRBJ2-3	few	CASSQTGGFGDTQYF	TGCGCCAGCAGCCAAACGGGGGGTTTTGGAGATACGCAGTATTTT
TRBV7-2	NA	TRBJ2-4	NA	CASSPGGAEDIQYF	TGTGCCAGCAGCCCCGGAGGTGCAGAAGACATTCAGTACTTC
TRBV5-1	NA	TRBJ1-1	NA	CASSFQGTEAFF	TGCGCCAGCAGCTTTCAGGGGACTGAAGCTTTCTTT
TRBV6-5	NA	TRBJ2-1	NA	CASSPSGSKEQFF	TGTGCCAGCAGTCCCTCCGGGTCGAAGGAGCAGTTCTTC
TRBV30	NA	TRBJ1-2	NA	CAWSVSGLDGYTF	TGTGCCTGGAGTGTATCGGGGTTGGATGGCTACACCTTC
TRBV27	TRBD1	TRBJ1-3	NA	CASRSRQGVNTIYF	TGTGCCAGCAGGTCCCGACAGGGGGTCAACACCATATATTTT
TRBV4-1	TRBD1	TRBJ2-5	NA	CASRQQRTGEETQYF	TGCGCCAGCAGACAACAACGGACAGGGGAAGAGACCCAGTACTTC
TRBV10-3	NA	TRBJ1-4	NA	CAISESNAGTNEKLFF	TGTGCCATCAGTGAGTCAAACGCGGGAACTAATGAAAAACTGTTTTTT
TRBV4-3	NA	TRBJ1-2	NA	CASSRVTGPDYGYTF	TGCGCCAGCTCCCGAGTAACAGGCCCAGACTATGGCTACACCTTC
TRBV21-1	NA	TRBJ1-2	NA	CASNAYLGQLIYGYTF	TGTGCCAGCAACGCGTACCTTGGACAGCTTATCTATGGCTACACCTTC
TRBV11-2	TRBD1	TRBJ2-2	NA	CASSLGRTGYTGELFF	TGTGCCAGCAGCTTAGGAAGGACAGGGTACACCGGGGAGCTGTTTTTT
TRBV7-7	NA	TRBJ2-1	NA	CASSLVGGPYNEQFF	TGTGCTAGCAGCTTAGTGGGGGGGCCATACAATGAGCAGTTCTTC
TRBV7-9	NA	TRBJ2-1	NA	CASSLGFGNEQFF	TGTGCCAGCAGCTTAGGCTTCGGCAATGAGCAGTTCTTC
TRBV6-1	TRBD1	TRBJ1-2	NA	CASSEVGQRNF	TGTGCCAGCAGTGAGGTGGGACAGCGTAACTTC
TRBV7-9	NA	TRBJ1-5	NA	CASSLGSNSNQPQHF	TGTGCCAGCAGCTTGGGCAGTAATAGCAATCAGCCCCAGCATTTT
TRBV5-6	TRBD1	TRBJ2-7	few	CASSLAPGTGVTYEQYF	TGTGCCAGCAGCTTGGCGCCGGGGACAGGGGTTACCTACGAGCAGTACTTC
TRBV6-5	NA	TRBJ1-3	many	CASTGDSSGNTIYF	TGTGCCAGCACCGGCGACAGCTCTGGAAACACCATATATTTT
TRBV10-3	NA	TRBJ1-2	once	CAISEHVSVREDYGYTF	TGTGCCATCAGTGAACATGTTAGTGTCAGGGAAGACTATGGCTACACCTTC
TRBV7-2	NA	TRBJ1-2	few	CASSLQGLRGYGYTF	TGTGCCAGCAGCTTGCAAGGCCTTAGGGGCTATGGCTACACCTTC
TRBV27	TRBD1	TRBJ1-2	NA	CASRTQGAEGYTF	TGTGCCAGCAGAACACAGGGGGCGGAGGGCTACACCTTC
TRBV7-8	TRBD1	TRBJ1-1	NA	CASSAYRGRTEAFF	TGTGCCAGCAGCGCGTACAGGGGGAGGACTGAAGCTTTCTTT
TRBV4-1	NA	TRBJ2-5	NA	CASSQVGGRETQYF	TGCGCCAGCAGCCAAGTTGGGGGCAGAGAGACCCAGTACTTC
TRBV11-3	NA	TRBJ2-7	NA	CASSFGSSYEQYF	TGTGCCAGCAGCTTTGGGAGCTCCTACGAGCAGTACTTC
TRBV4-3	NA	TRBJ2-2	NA	CASSQDSYRVTGELFF	TGCGCCAGCAGCCAAGATTCTTACAGGGTCACCGGGGAGCTGTTTTTT
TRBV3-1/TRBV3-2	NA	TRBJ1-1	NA	CASSASYRGTEAFF	TGTGCCAGCAGCGCCAGTTATAGAGGCACTGAAGCTTTCTTT
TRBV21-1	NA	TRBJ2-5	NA	CASSKWVVFWEPQETQYF	TGTGCCAGCAGCAAATGGGTTGTCTTCTGGGAGCCTCAAGAGACCCAGTACTTC
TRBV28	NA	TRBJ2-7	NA	CASSPGVPGEQYF	TGTGCCAGTTCTCCGGGGGTGCCAGGTGAGCAGTACTTC
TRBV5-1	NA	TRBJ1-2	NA	CASGLQAYGYTF	TGCGCCAGCGGACTACAGGCGTATGGCTACACCTTC
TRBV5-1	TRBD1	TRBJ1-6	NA	CASSWGTATNNSPLHF	TGCGCCAGCAGCTGGGGGACAGCCACGAATAATTCACCCCTCCACTTT
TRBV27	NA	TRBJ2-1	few	CASSLPPGEGYNEQFF	TGTGCCAGCAGTTTACCCCCAGGGGAAGGTTACAATGAGCAGTTCTTC
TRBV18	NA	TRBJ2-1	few	CASSPPSRDEQFF	TGTGCCAGCTCACCCCCCAGCAGGGATGAGCAGTTCTTC
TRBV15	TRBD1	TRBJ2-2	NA	CATSRGTGGNTGELFF	TGTGCCACCAGCAGAGGGACAGGGGGGAACACCGGGGAGCTGTTTTTT
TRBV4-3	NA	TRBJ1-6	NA	CASSQDPLSSYNSPLHF	TGCGCCAGCAGCCAAGATCCCCTAAGCTCCTATAATTCACCCCTCCACTTT
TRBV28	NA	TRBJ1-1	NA	CASNMNTEAFF	TGTGCCAGCAATATGAACACTGAAGCTTTCTTT
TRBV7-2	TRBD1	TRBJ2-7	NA	CASSSDRHRGLSYEQYF	TGTGCCAGCAGCTCCGACAGGCACAGGGGTCTCTCCTACGAGCAGTACTTC
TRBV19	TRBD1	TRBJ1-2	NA	CASSRGQVGGYTF	TGTGCCAGCTCGCGGGGACAGGTGGGTGGCTACACCTTC
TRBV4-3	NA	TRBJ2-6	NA	CASSQDLGRVLSGANVLTF	TGCGCCAGCAGCCAAGATTTGGGCAGGGTCCTCTCTGGGGCCAACGTCCTGACTTTC
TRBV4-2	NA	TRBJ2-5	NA	CASSKRSDSSLQETQYF	TGTGCCAGCAGCAAACGCTCCGATTCTAGTCTCCAAGAGACCCAGTACTTC
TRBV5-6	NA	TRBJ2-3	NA	CASSLVSTGDTQYF	TGTGCCAGCAGCTTGGTCTCCACAGGGGATACGCAGTATTTT
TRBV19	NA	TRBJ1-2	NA	CASSPFDMINYGYTF	TGTGCCAGTAGTCCTTTCGACATGATCAACTATGGCTACACCTTC
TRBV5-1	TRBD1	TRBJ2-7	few	CASSQDRGRDEQYF	TGCGCCAGCAGCCAAGACAGGGGCCGGGACGAGCAGTACTTC
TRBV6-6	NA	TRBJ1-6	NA	CASSLAGPKNSPLHF	TGTGCCAGCAGTCTCGCGGGACCGAAGAATTCACCCCTCCACTTT